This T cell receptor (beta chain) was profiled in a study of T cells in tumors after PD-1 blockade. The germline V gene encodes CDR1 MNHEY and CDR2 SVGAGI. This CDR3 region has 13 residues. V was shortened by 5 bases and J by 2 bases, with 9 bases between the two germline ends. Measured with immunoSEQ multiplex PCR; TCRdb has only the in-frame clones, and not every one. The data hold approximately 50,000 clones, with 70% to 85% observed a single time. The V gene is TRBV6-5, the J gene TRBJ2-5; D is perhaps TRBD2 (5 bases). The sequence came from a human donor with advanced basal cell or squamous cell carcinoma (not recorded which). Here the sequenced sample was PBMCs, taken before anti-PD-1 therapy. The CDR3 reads CASSTTIQETQYF. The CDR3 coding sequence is TGTGCCAGCAGTACGACTATTCAAGAGACCCAGTACTTC.